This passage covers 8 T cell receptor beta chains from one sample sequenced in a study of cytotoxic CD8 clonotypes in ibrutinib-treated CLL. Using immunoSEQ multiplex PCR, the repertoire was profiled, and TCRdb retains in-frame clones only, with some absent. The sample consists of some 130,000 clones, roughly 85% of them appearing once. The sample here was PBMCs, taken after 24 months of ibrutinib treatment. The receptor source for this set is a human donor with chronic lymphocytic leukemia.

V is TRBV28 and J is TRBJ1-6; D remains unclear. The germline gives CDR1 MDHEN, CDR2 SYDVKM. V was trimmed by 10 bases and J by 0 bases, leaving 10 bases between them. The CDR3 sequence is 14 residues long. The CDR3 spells CATRSDSYNSPLHF. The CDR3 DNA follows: TGTGCCACCAGGAGTGACTCCTATAATTCACCCCTCCACTTT.

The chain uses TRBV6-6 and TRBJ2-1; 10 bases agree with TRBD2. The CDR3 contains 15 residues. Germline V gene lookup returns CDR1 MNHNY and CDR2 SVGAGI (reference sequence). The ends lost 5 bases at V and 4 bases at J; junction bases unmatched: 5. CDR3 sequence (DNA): TGTGCCAGCAGTCCTACTAGCGGGGTTTACAATGAGCAGTTCTTC. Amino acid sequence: CASSPTSGVYNEQFF.

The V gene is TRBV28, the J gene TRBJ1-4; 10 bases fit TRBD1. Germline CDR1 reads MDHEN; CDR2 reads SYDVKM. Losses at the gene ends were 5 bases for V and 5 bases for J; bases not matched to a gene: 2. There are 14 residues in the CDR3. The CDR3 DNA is TGTGCCAGCAGTGACAGGGGGCTCAATGAAAAACTGTTTTTT. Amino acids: CASSDRGLNEKLFF.

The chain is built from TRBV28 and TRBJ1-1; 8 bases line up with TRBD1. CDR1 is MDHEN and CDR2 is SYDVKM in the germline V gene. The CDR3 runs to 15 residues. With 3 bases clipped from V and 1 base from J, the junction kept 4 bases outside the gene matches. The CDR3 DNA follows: TGTGCCAGCAGTTTTAGGCAGGGGGCGAACACTGAAGCTTTCTTT. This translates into CASSFRQGANTEAFF.

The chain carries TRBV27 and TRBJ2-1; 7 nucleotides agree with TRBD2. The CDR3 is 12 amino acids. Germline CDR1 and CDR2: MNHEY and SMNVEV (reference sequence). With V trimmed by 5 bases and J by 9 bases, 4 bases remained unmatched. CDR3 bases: TGTGCCAGCAGTAGAGGGGAGGGTGAGCAGTTCTTC. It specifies CASSRGEGEQFF.

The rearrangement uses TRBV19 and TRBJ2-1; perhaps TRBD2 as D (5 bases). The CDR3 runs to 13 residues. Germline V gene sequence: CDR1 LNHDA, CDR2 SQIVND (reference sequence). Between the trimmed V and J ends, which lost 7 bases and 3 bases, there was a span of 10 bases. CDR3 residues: CASKEDNYNEQFF. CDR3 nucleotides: TGTGCCAGTAAGGAGGATAACTACAATGAGCAGTTCTTC.

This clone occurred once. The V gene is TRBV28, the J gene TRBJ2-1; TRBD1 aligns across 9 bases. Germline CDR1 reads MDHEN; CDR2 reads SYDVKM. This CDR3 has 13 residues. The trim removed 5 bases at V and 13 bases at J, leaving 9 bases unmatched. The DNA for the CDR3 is TGTGCCAGCAGTGGTGGACAGGGGCCATCACAGTTCTTC. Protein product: CASSGGQGPSQFF.

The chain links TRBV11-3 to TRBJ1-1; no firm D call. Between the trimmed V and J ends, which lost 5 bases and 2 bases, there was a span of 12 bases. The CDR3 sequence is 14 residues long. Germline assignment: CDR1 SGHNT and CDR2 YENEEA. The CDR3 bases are TGTGCCAGCAGCCGGCGGGCAGCAAACACTGAAGCTTTCTTT. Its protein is CASSRRAANTEAFF. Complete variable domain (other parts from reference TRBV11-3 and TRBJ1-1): EAGVVQSPRYKIIEKKQPVAFWCNPISGHNTLYWYLQNLGQGPELLIRYENEEAVDDSQLPKDRFSAERLKGVDSTLKIQPAELGDSAVYLCASSRRAANTEAFFGQGTRLTVV.